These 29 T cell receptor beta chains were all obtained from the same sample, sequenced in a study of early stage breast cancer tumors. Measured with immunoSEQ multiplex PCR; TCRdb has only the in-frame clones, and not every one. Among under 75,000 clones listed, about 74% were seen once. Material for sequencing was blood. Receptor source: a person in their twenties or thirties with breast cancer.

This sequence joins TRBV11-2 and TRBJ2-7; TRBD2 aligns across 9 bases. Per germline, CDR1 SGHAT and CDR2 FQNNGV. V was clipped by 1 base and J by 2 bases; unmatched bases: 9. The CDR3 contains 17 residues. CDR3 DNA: TGTGCCAGCAGCTTAGGAAGGGGAGCGGGAGGTACCTACGAGCAGTACTTC. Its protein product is CASSLGRGAGGTYEQYF.

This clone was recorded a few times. The CDR3 reads CAWEKGGSGNTIYF. DNA of the CDR3: TGTGCCTGGGAGAAGGGAGGCTCTGGAAACACCATATATTTT. The V gene is TRBV30, the J gene TRBJ1-3; D is undetermined. This CDR3 has 14 amino acids. The germline V gene has CDR1 GTSNPN and CDR2 SVGIG (reference sequence). Trimming took off 5 bases at V and 0 bases at J, with 11 bases between the two ends. The full variable domain, completed using reference TRBV30 and TRBJ1-3, is SQTIHQWPATLVQPVGSPLSLECTVEGTSNPNLYWYRQAAGRGLQLLFYSVGIGQISSEVPQNLSASRPQDRQFILSSKKLLLSDSGFYLCAWEKGGSGNTIYFGEGSWLTVV.

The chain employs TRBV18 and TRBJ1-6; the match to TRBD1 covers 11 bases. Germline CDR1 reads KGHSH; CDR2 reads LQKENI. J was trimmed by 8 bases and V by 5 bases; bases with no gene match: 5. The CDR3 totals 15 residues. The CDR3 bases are TGTGCCAGCTCAGCGGACAGGGGGCTTCATTCACCCCTCCACTTT. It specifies CASSADRGLHSPLHF.

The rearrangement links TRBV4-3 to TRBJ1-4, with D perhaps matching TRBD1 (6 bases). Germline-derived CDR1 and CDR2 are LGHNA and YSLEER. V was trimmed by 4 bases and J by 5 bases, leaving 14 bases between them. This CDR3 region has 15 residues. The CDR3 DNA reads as TGCGCCAGCAGCCCGGGGAGGGGGTCAAATGAAAAACTGTTTTTT. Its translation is CASSPGRGSNEKLFF.

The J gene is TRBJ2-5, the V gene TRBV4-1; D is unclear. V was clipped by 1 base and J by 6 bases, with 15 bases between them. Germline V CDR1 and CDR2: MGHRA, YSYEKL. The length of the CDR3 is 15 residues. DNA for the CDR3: TGCGCCAGCAGCCAAGGGGCCGGTCTTATGCAGACCCAGTACTTC. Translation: CASSQGAGLMQTQYF.

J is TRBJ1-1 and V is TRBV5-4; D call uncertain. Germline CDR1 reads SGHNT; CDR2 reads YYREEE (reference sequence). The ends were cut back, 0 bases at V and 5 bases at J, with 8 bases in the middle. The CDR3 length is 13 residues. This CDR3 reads CASSLDTGTEAFF. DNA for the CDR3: TGTGCCAGCAGCTTGGACACCGGGACTGAAGCTTTCTTT.

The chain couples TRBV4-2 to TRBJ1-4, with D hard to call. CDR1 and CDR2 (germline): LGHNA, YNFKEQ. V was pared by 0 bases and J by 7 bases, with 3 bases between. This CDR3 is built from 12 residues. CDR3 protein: CASSQEGEKLFF. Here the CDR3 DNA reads TGTGCCAGCAGCCAAGAAGGTGAAAAACTGTTTTTT.

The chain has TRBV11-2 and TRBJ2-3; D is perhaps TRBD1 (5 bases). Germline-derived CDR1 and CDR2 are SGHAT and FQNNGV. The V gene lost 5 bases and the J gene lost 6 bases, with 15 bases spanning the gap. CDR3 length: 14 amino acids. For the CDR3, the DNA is TGTGCCAGCAGCCGTCTACAGGTTTCCGATACGCAGTATTTT. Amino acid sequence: CASSRLQVSDTQYF. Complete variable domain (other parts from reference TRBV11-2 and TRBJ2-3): EAGVAQSPRYKIIEKRQSVAFWCNPISGHATLYWYQQILGQGPKLLIQFQNNGVVDDSQLPKDRFSAERLKGVDSTLKIQPAKLEDSAVYLCASSRLQVSDTQYFGPGTRLTVL.

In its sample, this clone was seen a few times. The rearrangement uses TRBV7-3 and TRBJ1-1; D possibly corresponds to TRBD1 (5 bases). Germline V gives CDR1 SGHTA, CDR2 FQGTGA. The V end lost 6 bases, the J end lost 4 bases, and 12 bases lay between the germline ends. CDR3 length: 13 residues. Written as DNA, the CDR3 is TGTGCCAGCAGTTCGGGACCGTTCACTGAAGCTTTCTTT. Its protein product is CASSSGPFTEAFF.

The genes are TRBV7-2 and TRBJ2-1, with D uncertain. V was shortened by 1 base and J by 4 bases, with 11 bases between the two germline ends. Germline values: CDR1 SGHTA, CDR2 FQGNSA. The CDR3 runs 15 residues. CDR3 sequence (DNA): TGTGCCAGCAGCTTAGACCAGCCTAGTTACAATGAGCAGTTCTTC. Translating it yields CASSLDQPSYNEQFF.

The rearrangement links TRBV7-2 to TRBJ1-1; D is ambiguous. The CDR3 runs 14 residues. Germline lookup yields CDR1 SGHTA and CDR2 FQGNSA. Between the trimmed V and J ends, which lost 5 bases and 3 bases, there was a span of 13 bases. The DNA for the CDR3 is TGTGCCAGCAGCACCGGGCGGGTAGACACTGAAGCTTTCTTT. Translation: CASSTGRVDTEAFF.

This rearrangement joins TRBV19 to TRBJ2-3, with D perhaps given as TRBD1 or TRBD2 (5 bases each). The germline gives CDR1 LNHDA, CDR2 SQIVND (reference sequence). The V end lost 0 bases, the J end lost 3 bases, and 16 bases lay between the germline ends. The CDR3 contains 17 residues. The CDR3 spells CASSIDGASGRTDTQYF. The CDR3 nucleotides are TGTGCCAGTAGTATAGATGGTGCGTCGGGGCGGACAGATACGCAGTATTTT.

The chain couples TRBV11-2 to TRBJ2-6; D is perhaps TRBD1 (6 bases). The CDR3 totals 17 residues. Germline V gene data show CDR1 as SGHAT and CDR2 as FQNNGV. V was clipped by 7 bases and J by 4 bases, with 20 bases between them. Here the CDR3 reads CASTPQGWSIGANVLTF. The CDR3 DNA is TGTGCCAGCACCCCACAGGGATGGAGTATCGGGGCCAACGTCCTGACTTTC.

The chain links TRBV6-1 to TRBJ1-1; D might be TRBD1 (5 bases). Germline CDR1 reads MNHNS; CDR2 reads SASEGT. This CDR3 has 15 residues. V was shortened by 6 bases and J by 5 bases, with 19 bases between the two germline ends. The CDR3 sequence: CASSVPRGLTTEAFF. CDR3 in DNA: TGTGCCAGCAGCGTACCGAGGGGTCTTACGACTGAAGCTTTCTTT.

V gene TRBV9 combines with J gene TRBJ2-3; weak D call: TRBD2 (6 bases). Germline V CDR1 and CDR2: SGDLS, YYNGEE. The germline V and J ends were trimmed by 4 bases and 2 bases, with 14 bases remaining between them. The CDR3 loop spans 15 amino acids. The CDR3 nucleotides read TGTGCCAGCAGCATCAGAGGACTATCCACAGATACGCAGTATTTT. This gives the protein CASSIRGLSTDTQYF.

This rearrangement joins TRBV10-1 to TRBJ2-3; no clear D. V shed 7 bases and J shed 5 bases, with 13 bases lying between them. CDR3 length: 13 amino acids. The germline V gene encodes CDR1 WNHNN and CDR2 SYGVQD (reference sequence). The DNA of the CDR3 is TGCGCCAGCAAAGAGAGGCTGGGAGATACGCAGTATTTT. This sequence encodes CASKERLGDTQYF.

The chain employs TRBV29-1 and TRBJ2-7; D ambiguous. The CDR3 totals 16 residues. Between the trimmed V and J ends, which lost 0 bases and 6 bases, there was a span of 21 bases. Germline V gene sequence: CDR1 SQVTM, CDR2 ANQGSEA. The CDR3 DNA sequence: TGCAGCGTTGAAGAGGACCCGAAGCAACCGGGTGGCGAGCAGTACTTC. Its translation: CSVEEDPKQPGGEQYF.

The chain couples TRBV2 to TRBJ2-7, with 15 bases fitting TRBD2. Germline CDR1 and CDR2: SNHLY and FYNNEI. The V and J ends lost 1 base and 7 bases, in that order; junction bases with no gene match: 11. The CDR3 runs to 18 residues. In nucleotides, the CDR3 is TGTGCCAGCAGTGAAGGCCCAGGATCCGGGACTAGCGGGAGGGAGCAGTACTTC. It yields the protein CASSEGPGSGTSGREQYF.

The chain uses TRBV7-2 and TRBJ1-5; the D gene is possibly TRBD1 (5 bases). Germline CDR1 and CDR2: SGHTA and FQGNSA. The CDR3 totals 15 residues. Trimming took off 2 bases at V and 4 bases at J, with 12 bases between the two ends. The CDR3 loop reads CASSLYRQTNQPQHF. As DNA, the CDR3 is TGTGCCAGCAGCTTATACAGGCAGACGAATCAGCCCCAGCATTTT.

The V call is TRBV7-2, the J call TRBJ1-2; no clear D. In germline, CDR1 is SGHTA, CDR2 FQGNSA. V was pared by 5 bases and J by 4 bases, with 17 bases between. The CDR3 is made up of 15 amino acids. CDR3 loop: CASSPADSKIYGYTF. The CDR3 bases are TGTGCCAGCAGCCCGGCAGATTCGAAAATCTATGGCTACACCTTC.

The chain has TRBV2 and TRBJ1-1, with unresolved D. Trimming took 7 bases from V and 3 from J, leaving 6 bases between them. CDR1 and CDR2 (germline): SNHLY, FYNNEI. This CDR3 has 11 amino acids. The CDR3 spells CASNRDTEAFF. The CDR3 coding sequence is TGTGCCAGCAATAGAGACACTGAAGCTTTCTTT.

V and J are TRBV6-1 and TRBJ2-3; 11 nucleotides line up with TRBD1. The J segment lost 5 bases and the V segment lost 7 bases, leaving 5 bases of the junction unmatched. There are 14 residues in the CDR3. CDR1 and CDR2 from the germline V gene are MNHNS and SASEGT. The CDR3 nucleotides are TGTGCCAGCACCGGACAGGGGGCTGGAGATACGCAGTATTTT. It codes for CASTGQGAGDTQYF.

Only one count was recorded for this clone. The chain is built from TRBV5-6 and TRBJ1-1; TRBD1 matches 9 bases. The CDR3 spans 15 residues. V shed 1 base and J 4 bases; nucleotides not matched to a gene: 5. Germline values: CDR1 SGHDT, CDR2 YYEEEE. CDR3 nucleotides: TGTGCCAGCAGCTTGACAGGGGGCCGAGGCACTGAAGCTTTCTTT. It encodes CASSLTGGRGTEAFF.

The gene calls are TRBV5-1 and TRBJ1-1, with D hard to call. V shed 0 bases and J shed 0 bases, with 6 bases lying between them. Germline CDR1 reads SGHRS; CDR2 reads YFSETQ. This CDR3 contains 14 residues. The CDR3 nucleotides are TGCGCCAGCAGCTTGGCCGGCATGAACACTGAAGCTTTCTTT. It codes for CASSLAGMNTEAFF.

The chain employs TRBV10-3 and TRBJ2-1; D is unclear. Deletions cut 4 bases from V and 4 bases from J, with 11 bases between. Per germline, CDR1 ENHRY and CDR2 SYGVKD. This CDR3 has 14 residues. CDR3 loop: CAISGQVRYNEQFF. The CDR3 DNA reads TGTGCCATCAGTGGTCAGGTGAGATACAATGAGCAGTTCTTC.

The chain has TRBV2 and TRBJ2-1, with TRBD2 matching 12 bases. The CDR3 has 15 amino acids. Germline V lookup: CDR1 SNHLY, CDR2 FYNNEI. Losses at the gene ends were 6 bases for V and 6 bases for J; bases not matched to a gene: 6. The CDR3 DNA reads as TGTGCCAGCAGGCGACTAGCGGGAGAGACCAATGAGCAGTTCTTC. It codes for CASRRLAGETNEQFF.

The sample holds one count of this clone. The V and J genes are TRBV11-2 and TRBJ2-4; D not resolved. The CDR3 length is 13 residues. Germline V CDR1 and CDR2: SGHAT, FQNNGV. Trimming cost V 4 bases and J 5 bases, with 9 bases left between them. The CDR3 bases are TGTGCCAGCAGCTCACAGCTAGAAAACATTCAGTACTTC. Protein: CASSSQLENIQYF.

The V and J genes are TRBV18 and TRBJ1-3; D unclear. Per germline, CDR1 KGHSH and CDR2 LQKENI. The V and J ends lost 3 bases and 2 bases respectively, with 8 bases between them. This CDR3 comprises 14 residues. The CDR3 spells CASSPEFAGNTIYF. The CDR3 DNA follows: TGTGCCAGCTCACCTGAGTTTGCTGGAAACACCATATATTTT.

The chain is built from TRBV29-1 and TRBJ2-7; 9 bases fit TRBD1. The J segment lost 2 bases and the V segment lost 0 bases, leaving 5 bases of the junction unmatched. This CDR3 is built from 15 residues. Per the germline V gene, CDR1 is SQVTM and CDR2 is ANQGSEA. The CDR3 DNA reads TGCAGCGTTGAAGAGGGAGGGACAGGGACCTACGAGCAGTACTTC. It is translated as CSVEEGGTGTYEQYF.